This is a list of T cell receptor beta chains from one sample in a study of T cell responses to AZD1222 COVID-19 vaccine. The protocol was immunoSEQ multiplex PCR, while the TCRdb copy is restricted to in-frame clones and leaves out a portion. The sample includes approximately 110,000 clones, 87% of them seen just once. The sample was peripheral blood, taken on day 0 of AZD1222 vaccination. These receptors all stem from an adult in good health. CDR3s include the opening cysteine and the closing phenylalanine or tryptophan. A D gene is named only where the DNA matches it firmly. The size of a clone is reported for some rows only, either as once, few or many, or as a class for expanded clones.

TRBJ1-2,.,.,TRBV5-1,CASSLEGSPHGYTF,TGCGCCAGCAGCTTGGAGGGCAGCCCGCATGGCTACACCTTC
TRBJ2-7,.,.,TRBV29-1,CSVQGSSYEQYF,TGCAGCGTGCAGGGGTCGTCCTACGAGCAGTACTTC
TRBJ2-4,.,.,TRBV7-8,CASSSYRSDIQYF,TGTGCCAGCAGCTCCTACAGGTCAGACATTCAGTACTTC
TRBJ2-3,once,.,TRBV9,CASSPQTDTQYF,TGTGCCAGCAGCCCTCAAACGGATACGCAGTATTTT
TRBJ1-2,.,.,TRBV3-1/TRBV3-2,CASARNGNYGYTF,TGTGCCAGCGCCCGAAACGGGAACTATGGCTACACCTTC
TRBJ1-4,.,TRBD1,TRBV6-5,CASSSGTGVRGKLFF,TGTGCCAGCAGTTCCGGGACAGGGGTTCGAGGAAAACTGTTTTTT
TRBJ2-1,once,TRBD2,TRBV12-5,CASGSGTSGGSSSYNEQFF,TGTGCTAGTGGTTCGGGGACTAGCGGGGGGTCTAGCTCCTACAATGAGCAGTTCTTC
TRBJ2-1,once,TRBD1,TRBV5-1,CATSGTGVNNEQFF,TGCGCCACTTCCGGGACAGGGGTCAATAATGAGCAGTTCTTC
TRBJ2-2,.,.,TRBV4-1,CASSQDLGAGELFF,TGCGCCAGCAGCCAAGATCTCGGGGCCGGGGAGCTGTTTTTT
TRBJ2-3,.,TRBD2,TRBV9,CASSARLAGATDTQYF,TGTGCCAGCAGCGCCCGACTAGCGGGGGCCACAGATACGCAGTATTTT
TRBJ2-7,.,.,TRBV27,CASSLSGSRQPYEQYF,TGTGCCAGCAGTTTATCGGGCTCGAGACAGCCCTACGAGCAGTACTTC
TRBJ1-6,.,.,TRBV10-2,CASSESFGRVGSPLHF,TGCGCCAGCAGTGAGTCGTTCGGCAGGGTCGGCTCACCCCTCCACTTT
TRBJ1-3,.,.,TRBV5-4,CASSLGVRGEGTGNTIYF,TGTGCCAGCAGCTTGGGGGTTCGAGGGGAGGGGACTGGAAACACCATATATTTT
TRBJ2-5,.,TRBD1,TRBV7-2,CASSSPQLGGETQYF,TGTGCCAGCAGCTCCCCCCAACTAGGGGGCGAGACCCAGTACTTC
TRBJ2-5,.,.,TRBV30,CAWSVLGKGCGQKTQETQYF,TGTGCCTGGAGTGTACTGGGAAAAGGTTGTGGACAGAAGACACAAGAGACCCAGTACTTC
TRBJ1-1,.,.,TRBV6-1,CASSEENTEAFF,TGTGCCAGCAGTGAAGAGAACACTGAAGCTTTCTTT
TRBJ2-3,.,.,TRBV6-2/TRBV6-3,CASSLTNTQYF,TGTGCCAGCAGTCTCACGAATACGCAGTATTTT
TRBJ1-1,.,.,TRBV19,CASSIVGSGTEAFF,TGTGCCAGTAGTATAGTCGGGAGCGGCACTGAAGCTTTCTTT
TRBJ2-1,.,.,TRBV7-9,CASSLKGRGSYNEQFF,TGTGCCAGCAGCTTAAAGGGTCGGGGGTCCTACAATGAGCAGTTCTTC
TRBJ2-7,.,.,TRBV7-2,CASSSLLWDFDYEQYF,TGTGCCAGCAGCTCCCTCCTCTGGGACTTCGACTACGAGCAGTACTTC
TRBJ2-7,.,.,TRBV7-2,CASSVGGSYEQYF,TGTGCCAGCAGTGTAGGCGGGTCCTACGAGCAGTACTTC
TRBJ2-7,.,TRBD1,TRBV27,CASSLSRTGGRIYEQYF,TGTGCCAGCAGTTTATCTCGAACAGGGGGCCGTATCTACGAGCAGTACTTC
TRBJ2-5,once,TRBD1,TRBV5-5,CASSRTRTGGIQETQYF,TGTGCCAGCAGCCGGACCCGGACAGGGGGAATCCAAGAGACCCAGTACTTC
TRBJ2-3,.,.,TRBV3-1/TRBV3-2,CASSQGVFRAPDTQYF,TGTGCCAGCAGCCAAGGGGTTTTTAGGGCCCCAGATACGCAGTATTTT